The present TCR beta chain was sequenced within a study of blood T cell repertoires in COVID-19. The protocol was immunoSEQ multiplex PCR, while the TCRdb copy is restricted to in-frame clones and leaves out a portion. The table shows 260,000 or so clones, with over 70% occurring only once. The specimen sequenced was peripheral blood. The TCR sequence derives from a man older than 75 with acute or convalescent COVID-19.

This CDR3 reads CAWSTGPMNTEAFF. The CDR3 DNA is TGTGCCTGGAGCACAGGGCCTATGAACACTGAAGCTTTCTTT. This chain links TRBV30 with TRBJ1-1, with D tentatively TRBD1 (6 bases). This CDR3 is built from 14 residues. Germline lookup yields CDR1 GTSNPN and CDR2 SVGIG (reference sequence). With 3 bases removed from V and 0 bases from J, the gap between germline ends came to 11 bases.